This T cell receptor (beta chain) was sequenced during a study of T cell clones after liver transplantation. This table comes from immunoSEQ multiplex PCR, and its TCRdb copy is limited to in-frame clones, with some not included. The sample yields tens of thousands of clones, about 84% seen once. This TCR came from a human patient who received a liver transplant. The graft donor may account for some of the T cells. The sample here was CD4+ T cells from blood, taken around 45 months after liver transplant.

The CDR3: CAWNRGQYEQYF. The CDR3 DNA reads as TGTGCCTGGAACAGGGGGCAATACGAGCAGTACTTC. The chain links TRBV30 to TRBJ2-7; 9 nucleotides match TRBD1. V was clipped by 4 bases and J by 4 bases; unmatched bases: 2. Per germline, CDR1 GTSNPN and CDR2 SVGIG (reference sequence). The CDR3 totals 12 residues.